This T cell receptor (beta chain) was retrieved from a study of T cell changes during pregnancy in multiple sclerosis. The germline V gene has CDR1 LNHDA and CDR2 SQIVND (reference sequence). V dropped 0 bases and J dropped 0; count of bases not matched to a gene: 9. This CDR3 comprises 20 residues. TCRdb's copy holds only in-frame clones and misses some; the assay was immunoSEQ multiplex PCR. The sample gives about 44,000 clones, about nine tenths of which show up once; over 1% is in the top ten. This TCR was recovered from a female donor with multiple sclerosis, enrolled in a pregnancy study. J is TRBJ2-1 and V is TRBV19, with 12 bases matching TRBD2. This specimen consisted of CD4+ T cells from peripheral blood mononuclear cells, obtained after pregnancy. The CDR3 sequence: CASSIEATSGRWGSYNEQFF. CDR3 bases: TGTGCCAGTAGTATAGAGGCTACTAGCGGGAGGTGGGGCTCCTACAATGAGCAGTTCTTC.